The clone carrying this TCR beta chain has more than one count but fewer than ten. The germline CDR1 and CDR2 sequences are GTSNPN and SVGIG (reference sequence). This CDR3 has 12 residues. Deletions cut 5 bases from V and 0 bases from J, with 5 bases between. The table came from immunoSEQ multiplex PCR; TCRdb's copy has only in-frame clones and leaves some out. The data contain 250,000 or so clones, about 85% of them seen just once; the ten biggest clones take up approximately 11%. Individuals aged roughly 18 to 95 years were recruited from roughly 23 US areas. Cohort 3 donors were reported recovered after two negative PCRs, clearance, or symptom resolution. The data derive from a study of blood T cell repertoires in COVID-19. Study-wide context: PBMCs, B-cell-depleted T cells, or T cells provided the cDNA or gDNA that made up the material.

The TCR was taken from a man under 40 who had recovered from COVID-19. The chain is built from TRBV30 and TRBJ1-3; D is unresolved. Sequenced sample: PBMCs or T cells enriched from blood (not recorded which). The CDR3 spells CAWGSSGNTIYF. CDR3 in DNA: TGTGCCTGGGGGAGCTCTGGAAACACCATATATTTT.